This T cell receptor (beta chain) is drawn from a study of prognosis after radiotherapy for stage I lung cancer. Peripheral blood, about 6 milliliters per draw, was collected at each of two time points. Using two-round multiplex PCR, the authors amplified TCR beta CDR3 from genomic DNA. Every TRBV and TRBJ gene had its own specific primer in first-round PCR. Universal primers featured in the second PCR round. In TCRdb, the multiplex PCR reads were re-called with MiXCR into one record per CDR3 protein. The data hold around 29,000 distinct CDR3 sequences, with roughly 50% observed a single time. As concerns this clonotype: A read error may produce the germline difference seen at one junction end.

Source: PBMCs, taken before or after stereotactic body radiation therapy (not recorded which). The sequence came from a donor aged 50 or older with non-small cell lung cancer.

The CDR3 here is CASSNPWHNYGYTF. In DNA form, the CDR3 reads TGTGCCAGCAGTAACCCGTGGCATAACTATGGCTACACCTTT. The V and J genes are TRBV28 and TRBJ1-2; no firm D call. Germline V lookup: CDR1 MDHEN, CDR2 SYDVKM. The CDR3 runs 14 residues.